These T cell receptor beta chains were read from a single sample in a study of CD8 T cells in ankylosing spondylitis. TCRdb passed the 5' RACE reads through MiXCR, listing each CDR3 protein once. This repertoire shows approximately 100,000 distinct CDR3 sequences, about 8.3% found once; its top ten account for 9.5% to 10%. The sample consisted of blood, either unsorted or a sorted T cell fraction (not recorded which). Source of these receptors: a male donor with ankylosing spondylitis or in good health (not recorded which). The CDR3 runs from the conserved cysteine through the conserved F or W. D genes are given only for firm matches. Expanded clones are given a class, and other clones once, few, many or no size at all.

>.|TRBJ2-7|many|TRBV5-1
CASSQGPARYF
TGCGCCAGCAGCCAAGGGCCTGCGAGGTACTTC
>.|TRBJ2-6|many|TRBV12-3/TRBV12-4
CASSTGSAGANVLTF
TGTGCCAGCAGCACTGGATCGGCCGGGGCCAACGTCCTGACTTTC
>.|TRBJ2-2|many|TRBV29-1
CSVVGDTGELFF
TGCAGCGTTGTGGGGGACACCGGGGAGCTGTTTTTT
>.|TRBJ2-3|many|TRBV11-2
CASSLGAGTDTQYF
TGTGCCAGCAGCTTAGGAGCCGGCACAGATACGCAGTATTTT
>.|TRBJ1-2|many|TRBV20-1
CSAFREPYGYTF
TGCAGTGCTTTCAGGGAGCCCTATGGCTACACCTTC
>.|TRBJ1-1|many|TRBV18
CASSPEVGLEAFF
TGTGCCAGCTCACCAGAGGTCGGGCTCGAGGCTTTCTTT
>TRBD2|TRBJ2-2|many|TRBV5-1
CASSDSGRADTGELFF
TGCGCCAGCAGCGATAGCGGGAGGGCTGACACCGGGGAGCTGTTTTTT
>.|TRBJ1-5|many|TRBV6-1
CASNPRTAYSNQPQHF
TGTGCCAGCAACCCCCGGACAGCTTATAGCAATCAGCCCCAGCATTTT
>TRBD2|TRBJ2-2|many|TRBV4-3
CASSQETSPTGELFF
TGCGCCAGCAGCCAAGAGACTAGCCCAACCGGGGAGCTGTTTTTT
>.|TRBJ2-3|many|TRBV7-8
CASSSRTQGTDTQYF
TGTGCCAGCAGCTCGCGGACACAGGGAACAGATACGCAGTATTTT
>TRBD2|TRBJ2-3|many|TRBV3-1
CASSQAIAGGHPDTQYF
TGTGCCAGCAGCCAAGCCATAGCGGGGGGGCATCCAGATACGCAGTATTTT
>TRBD2|TRBJ2-1|many|TRBV7-3
CASSYSGGSYNEQFF
TGTGCCAGCAGCTATAGCGGGGGCTCCTACAATGAGCAGTTCTTC
>.|TRBJ1-2|many|TRBV6-2/TRBV6-3
CASSYGGRYGYTF
TGTGCCAGCAGTTACGGGGGCCGGTATGGCTACACCTTC
>.|TRBJ2-5|many|TRBV21-1
CASRRVETQYF
TGTGCCAGCAGAAGGGTGGAGACCCAGTACTTC
>.|TRBJ2-1|many|TRBV4-3
CASSQEGGVGNEQFF
TGCGCCAGCAGCCAAGAGGGGGGCGTCGGTAATGAGCAGTTCTTC
>.|TRBJ2-4|many|TRBV27
CASSLMGARPNIQYF
TGTGCCAGCAGTTTAATGGGGGCCCGGCCGAACATTCAGTACTTC
>TRBD1|TRBJ1-1|.|TRBV20-1
CSARDRTGAMNTEAFF
TGCAGTGCTAGAGATCGAACAGGGGCCATGAACACTGAAGCTTTCTTT
>TRBD2|TRBJ2-1|many|TRBV6-1
CASSLTSAYSYNEQFF
TGTGCCAGCAGCCTCACTAGCGCCTACTCCTACAATGAGCAGTTCTTC
>TRBD2|TRBJ2-1|few|TRBV7-4
CASSLGSAGSGGYNEQFF
TGTGCCAGCAGCTTAGGGAGCGCAGGGTCCGGGGGGTACAATGAGCAGTTCTTC
>.|TRBJ2-7|many|TRBV12-5
CASGLGVSGQLGEQYF
TGTGCTAGTGGTCTTGGAGTTTCGGGACAACTGGGCGAGCAGTACTTC
>.|TRBJ2-3|many|TRBV18
CASSLQTSTDTQYF
TGTGCCAGCTCACTACAGACTAGCACAGATACGCAGTATTTT
>.|TRBJ2-1|many|TRBV7-2
CASSSTSNEQFF
TGTGCCAGCAGCTCGACTAGCAATGAGCAGTTCTTC
>.|TRBJ2-1|many|TRBV6-1
CASSKTPGRSSYNEQFF
TGTGCCAGCAGTAAAACCCCCGGAAGGAGCTCCTACAATGAGCAGTTCTTC
>.|TRBJ2-7|many|TRBV7-2
CASSPAGLHYYEQYF
TGTGCCAGCAGCCCTGCGGGACTTCACTACTACGAGCAGTACTTC
>.|TRBJ2-1|many|TRBV11-2
CASSWPKFRASYNEQFF
TGTGCCAGCAGCTGGCCCAAGTTCCGAGCTTCCTACAATGAGCAGTTCTTC
>.|TRBJ1-4|many|TRBV7-2
CASSLEFRSTNEKLFF
TGTGCCAGCAGCTTAGAGTTCCGTTCAACTAATGAAAAACTGTTTTTT
>.|TRBJ2-2|many|TRBV5-1
CASSPLSGTGELFF
TGCGCCAGCAGTCCCCTTAGTGGAACCGGGGAGCTGTTTTTT